Given below is one T cell receptor (beta chain) in context. No antigen is known for it. The data are from a study of glioma-infiltrating T cells after dendritic cell vaccination. Study in general: Dendritic cell vaccination trial patients had either newly diagnosed or recurrent glioblastoma. General observations from the study: Few patients contributed both blood and tumor specimens. Higher pretreatment TIL content predicted longer progression-free time and survival.

Specified time point: after dendritic cell vaccination, including at tumor progression/relapse. Amplification used 60 V beta primers and 13 J beta primers. Sequencing was performed with immunoSEQ multiplex PCR; in TCRdb, only in-frame clones are kept and a portion is missing. The sample shows 55,000 to 75,000 clones, about 79% of them seen only once. The length of the CDR3 is 15 residues. J was trimmed by 1 base and V by 5 bases; bases with no gene match: 4. Germline-derived CDR1 and CDR2 are PRHDT and FYEKMQ (reference sequence). The V gene is TRBV13, the J gene TRBJ2-1, with 8 nucleotides matching TRBD1. The sequencing here drew on blood, taken after dendritic cell vaccination. This TCR was sampled from a human donor with glioblastoma. Here the CDR3 reads CASSPRQGSYNEQFF. Written as DNA, the CDR3 is TGTGCCAGCAGCCCACGACAGGGGTCCTACAATGAGCAGTTCTTC.